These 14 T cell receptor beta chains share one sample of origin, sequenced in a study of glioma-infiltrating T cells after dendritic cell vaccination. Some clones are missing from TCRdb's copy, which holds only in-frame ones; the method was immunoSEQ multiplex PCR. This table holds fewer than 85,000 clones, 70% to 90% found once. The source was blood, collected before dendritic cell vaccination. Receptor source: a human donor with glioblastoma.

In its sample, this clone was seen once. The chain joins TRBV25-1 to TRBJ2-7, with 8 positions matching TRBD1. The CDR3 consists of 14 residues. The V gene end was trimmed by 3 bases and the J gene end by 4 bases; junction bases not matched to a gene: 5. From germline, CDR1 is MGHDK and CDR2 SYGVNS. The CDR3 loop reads CASSDRDRGYEQYF. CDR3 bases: TGTGCCAGCAGTGATCGCGACAGGGGATACGAGCAGTACTTC.

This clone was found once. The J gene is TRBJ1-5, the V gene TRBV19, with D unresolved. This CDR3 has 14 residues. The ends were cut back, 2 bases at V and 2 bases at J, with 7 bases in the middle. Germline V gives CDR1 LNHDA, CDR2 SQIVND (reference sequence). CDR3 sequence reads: CASSIMQGNQPQHF. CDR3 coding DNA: TGTGCCAGTAGTATAATGCAGGGCAATCAGCCCCAGCATTTT.

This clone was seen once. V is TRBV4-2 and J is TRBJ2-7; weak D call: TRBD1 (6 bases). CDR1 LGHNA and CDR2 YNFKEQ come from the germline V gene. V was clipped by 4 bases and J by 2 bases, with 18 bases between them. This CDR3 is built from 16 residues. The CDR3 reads CASSPLSPGDTYEQYF. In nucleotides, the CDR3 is TGTGCCAGCAGCCCTCTCTCCCCAGGGGATACCTACGAGCAGTACTTC.

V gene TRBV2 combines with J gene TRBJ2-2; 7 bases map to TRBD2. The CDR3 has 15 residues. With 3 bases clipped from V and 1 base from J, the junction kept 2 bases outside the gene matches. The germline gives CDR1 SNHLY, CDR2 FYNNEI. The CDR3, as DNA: TGTGCCAGCAGTGAGGCGGGAGTGAACACCGGGGAGCTGTTTTTT. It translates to CASSEAGVNTGELFF.

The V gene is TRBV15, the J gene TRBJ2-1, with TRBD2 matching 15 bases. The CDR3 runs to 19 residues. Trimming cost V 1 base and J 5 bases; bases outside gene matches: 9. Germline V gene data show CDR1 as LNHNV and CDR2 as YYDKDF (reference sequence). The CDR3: CATSRGGGLAGGNNNEQFF. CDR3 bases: TGTGCCACCAGCAGAGGAGGAGGACTAGCGGGAGGGAACAACAATGAGCAGTTCTTC.

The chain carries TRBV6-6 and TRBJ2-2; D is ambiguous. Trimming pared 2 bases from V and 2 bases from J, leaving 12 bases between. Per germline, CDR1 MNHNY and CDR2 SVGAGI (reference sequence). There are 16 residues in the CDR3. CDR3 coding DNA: TGTGCCAGCAGTTACGACGAGGCAGCTAACACCGGGGAGCTGTTTTTT. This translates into CASSYDEAANTGELFF.

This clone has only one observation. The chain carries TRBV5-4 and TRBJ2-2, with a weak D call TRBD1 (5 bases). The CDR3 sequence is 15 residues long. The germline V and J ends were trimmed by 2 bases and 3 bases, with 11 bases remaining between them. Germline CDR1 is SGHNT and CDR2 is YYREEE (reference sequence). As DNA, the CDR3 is TGTGCCAGCAGCTTAAAGGGGTTGGACACCGGGGAGCTGTTTTTT. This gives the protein CASSLKGLDTGELFF.

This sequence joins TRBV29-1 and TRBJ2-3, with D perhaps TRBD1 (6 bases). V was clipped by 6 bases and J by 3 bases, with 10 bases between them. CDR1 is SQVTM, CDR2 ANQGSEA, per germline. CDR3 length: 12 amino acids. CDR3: CSVRQGTDTQYF. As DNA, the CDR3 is TGCAGCGTGCGCCAGGGGACAGATACGCAGTATTTT.

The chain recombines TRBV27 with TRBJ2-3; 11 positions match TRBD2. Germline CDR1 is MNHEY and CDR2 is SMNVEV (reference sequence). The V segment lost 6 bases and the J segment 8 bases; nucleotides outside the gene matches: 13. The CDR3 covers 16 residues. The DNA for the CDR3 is TGTGCCAGCAGAGTAGCGGGGGGGGCCCAGGAAGGTACGCAGTATTTT. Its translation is CASRVAGGAQEGTQYF.

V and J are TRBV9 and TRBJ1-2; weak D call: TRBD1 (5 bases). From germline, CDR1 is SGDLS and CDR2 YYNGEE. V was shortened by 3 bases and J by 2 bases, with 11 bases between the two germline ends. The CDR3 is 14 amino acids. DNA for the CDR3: TGTGCCAGCAGCGACGGCAGGGAAAACTATGGCTACACCTTC. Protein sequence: CASSDGRENYGYTF.

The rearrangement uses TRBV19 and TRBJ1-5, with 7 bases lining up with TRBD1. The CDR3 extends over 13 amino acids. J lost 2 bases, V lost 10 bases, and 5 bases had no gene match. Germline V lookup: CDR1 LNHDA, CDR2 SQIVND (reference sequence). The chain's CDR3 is CANRQGCNQPQHF. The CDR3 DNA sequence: TGTGCCAATCGACAGGGCTGCAATCAGCCCCAGCATTTT.

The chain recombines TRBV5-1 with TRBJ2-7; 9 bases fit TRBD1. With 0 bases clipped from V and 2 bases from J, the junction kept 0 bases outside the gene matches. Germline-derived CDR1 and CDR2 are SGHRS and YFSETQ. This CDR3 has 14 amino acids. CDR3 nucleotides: TGCGCCAGCAGCTTGGACAGGGGGCCCTACGAGCAGTACTTC. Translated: CASSLDRGPYEQYF.

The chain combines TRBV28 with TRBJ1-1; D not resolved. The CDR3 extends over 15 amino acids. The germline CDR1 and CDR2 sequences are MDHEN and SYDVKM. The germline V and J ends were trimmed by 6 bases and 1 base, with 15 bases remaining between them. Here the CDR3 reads CASRLPSGSNTEAFF. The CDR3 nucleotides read TGTGCCAGCAGACTCCCTTCGGGGTCGAACACTGAAGCTTTCTTT. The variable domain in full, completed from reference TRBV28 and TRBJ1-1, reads DVKVTQSSRYLVKRTGEKVFLECVQDMDHENMFWYRQDPGLGLRLIYFSYDVKMKEKGDIPEGYSVSREKKERFSLILESASTNQTSMYLCASRLPSGSNTEAFFGQGTRLTVV.

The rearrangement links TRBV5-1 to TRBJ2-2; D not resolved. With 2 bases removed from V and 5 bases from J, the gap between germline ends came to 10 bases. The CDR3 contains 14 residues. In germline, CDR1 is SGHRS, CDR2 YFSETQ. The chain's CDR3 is CASSFEGGTGELFF. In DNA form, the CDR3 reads TGCGCCAGCAGCTTCGAAGGCGGAACCGGGGAGCTGTTTTTT.